The clone carrying this TCR beta chain was observed a few times. Its cognate antigen is unknown. This record belongs to a study of T cells in narcolepsy. Broader study findings: Autoreactive HCRT-specific and TRIB2-specific clonotypes were marked in same-patient CSF-versus-blood CD4+ comparisons.

Germline V gene lookup returns CDR1 SGHNT and CDR2 YYREEE (reference sequence). The CDR3 runs to 18 residues. V was clipped by 0 bases and J by 2 bases, with 15 bases between them. The repertoire was sequenced with immunoSEQ multiplex PCR; TCRdb's copy has only in-frame clones and lacks some. The sample holds tens of thousands of clones; about 81% are singletons and the top ten take nearly 2.5%. The sample taken for sequencing was CD45RA- memory CD4+ T cells from PBMCs. The chain links TRBV5-4 to TRBJ2-6; no reliable D call. This TCR came from a human donor with narcolepsy. CDR3 loop: CASSLVAVPWAGANVLTF. CDR3 bases: TGTGCCAGCAGCTTGGTGGCAGTCCCGTGGGCTGGGGCCAACGTCCTGACTTTC. Using reference TRBV5-4 and TRBJ2-6 for the parts outside the CDR3, the full variable domain is ETGVTQSPTHLIKTRGQQVTLRCSSQSGHNTVSWYQQALGQGPQFIFQYYREEENGRGNFPPRFSGLQFPNYSSELNVNALELDDSALYLCASSLVAVPWAGANVLTFGAGSRLTVL.